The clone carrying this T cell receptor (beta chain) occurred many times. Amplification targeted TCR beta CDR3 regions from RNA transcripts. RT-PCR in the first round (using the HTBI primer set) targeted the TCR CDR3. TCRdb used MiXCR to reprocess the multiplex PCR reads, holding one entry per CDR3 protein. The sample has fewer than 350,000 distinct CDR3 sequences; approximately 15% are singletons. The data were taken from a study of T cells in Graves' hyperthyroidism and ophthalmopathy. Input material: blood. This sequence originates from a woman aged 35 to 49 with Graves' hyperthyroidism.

Here the CDR3 DNA reads TGTGCCAGCAGTTTAAGACAGGGAAGCTCTGGCTACACCTTC. It is translated as CASSLRQGSSGYTF. The chain employs TRBV12-3 or TRBV12-4 and TRBJ1-2, with 7 bases fitting TRBD1. The CDR3 has 14 amino acids. Unmatched junction bases numbered 7, after V lost 2 bases and J lost 7 bases.